This T cell receptor beta chain appears in the sequencing data of a study of graft-versus-host responses after intestinal transplantation. Notes on this clone: What it recognizes is unknown.

V gave up 2 bases and J gave up 5 bases, with 19 bases separating them. The CDR3 length is 17 residues. Germline CDR1 is SGHVS and CDR2 is FQNEAQ. The protocol was immunoSEQ multiplex PCR, while the TCRdb copy is restricted to in-frame clones and leaves out a portion. The table has 100,000 or so clones, more than 85% seen once. The TCR comes from a human donor who received an intestinal transplant. Here the sequenced sample was unstimulated CD8+ T cells sorted from spleen or lymph node cells, taken before intestinal transplant. V and J are TRBV7-8 and TRBJ2-1, with D tentatively TRBD1 (7 bases). The CDR3: CASSLWAGAGQNNEQFF. CDR3 sequence (DNA): TGTGCCAGCAGCTTATGGGCCGGCGCGGGACAGAACAATGAGCAGTTCTTC.